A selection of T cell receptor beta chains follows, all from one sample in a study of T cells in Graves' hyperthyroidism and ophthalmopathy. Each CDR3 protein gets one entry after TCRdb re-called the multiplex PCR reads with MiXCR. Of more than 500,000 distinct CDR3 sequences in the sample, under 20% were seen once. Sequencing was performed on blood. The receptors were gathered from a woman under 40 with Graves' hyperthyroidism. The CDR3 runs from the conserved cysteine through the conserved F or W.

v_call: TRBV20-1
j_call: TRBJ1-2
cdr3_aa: CSARAGQYGYTF

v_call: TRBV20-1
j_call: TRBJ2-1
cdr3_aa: CSARRGRDDEQFF

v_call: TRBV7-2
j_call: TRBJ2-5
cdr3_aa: CASSLSPLYQETQYF

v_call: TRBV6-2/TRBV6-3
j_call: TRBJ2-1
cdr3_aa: CASIALTGGLVGEQFF

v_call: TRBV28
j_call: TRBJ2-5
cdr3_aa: CASSLGGQETQYF

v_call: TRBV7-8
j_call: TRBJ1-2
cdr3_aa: CASSLEAPTNYGYTF

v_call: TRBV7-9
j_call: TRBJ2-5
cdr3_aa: CASSQTDGETQYF

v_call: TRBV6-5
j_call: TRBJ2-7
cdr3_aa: CASSYSISQGNSYEQYF

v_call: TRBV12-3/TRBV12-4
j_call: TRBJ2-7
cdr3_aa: CASSRWGLAGDSSYEQYF

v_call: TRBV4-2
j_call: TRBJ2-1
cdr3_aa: CASSVTGTGGRNEQFF

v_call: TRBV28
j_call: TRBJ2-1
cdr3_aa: CASSARPATGIREQFF